This section outlines one TCR beta chain sequence together with its context. Its antigen remains unidentified. The record originates from a study of cytomegalovirus exposure and HLA in healthy donors. Study-wide results and limits: The study designated 150 to 200 TCR beta chains cytomegalovirus-associated.

This CDR3 has 20 amino acids. Germline CDR1 SNHLY, CDR2 FYNNEI. Trimming cost V 1 base and J 5 bases; bases outside gene matches: 19. The donors were in the roughly 120-subject validation cohort, distinct from the roughly 700-subject first cohort. Assay used: immunoSEQ multiplex PCR; TCRdb lists only in-frame clones, some missing. The repertoire includes 180,000 or so clones, around 86% of them detected once, and 6.5% to 7.5% sits in the top ten. The V and J genes are TRBV2 and TRBJ2-5; 10 nucleotides align to TRBD2. Specimen: PBMCs. The receptor was isolated from a man aged 30 to 45 in good health and CMV-seropositive. DNA of the CDR3: TGTGCCAGCAGTGAAGGCGTGCTGGGGTCTAGCGGGGGCCTGGGGGAGACCCAGTACTTC. It specifies CASSEGVLGSSGGLGETQYF.